Sequencing of this TCR beta chain was carried out in a study of memory CD4+ T cells and cytomegalovirus serostatus (dated by TCRdb to the late 2010s). Describing the broader study: The cohort included around 35 healthy adults from Belgium, of whom 9 were CMV seropositive and approximately 24 were CMV seronegative. The study sequenced CD4+ memory TCRbeta repertoires of a Belgian cohort with known cytomegalovirus serostatus to replicate a published TCR-based CMV serostatus classifier.

The CDR3 has 13 amino acids, counting the end cysteine and phenylalanine. Only the CDR3 DNA is retained, 39 bases long and in frame from the first base. Trimming removed 5 bases from V and 7 bases from J, leaving 14 bases between the germline ends. Looking up the germline V gene yields CDR1 MNHEY and CDR2 SVGAGI. Single viable CD3+CD4+CD8-CD45RO+ cells were sorted as memory CD4+ T cells on a FACSAria II. CMV serostatus was determined with a Roche Elecsys assay detecting serum IgG against CMV pp150, pp28, p38 and p52. After the samples were thawed, total CD4+ T cells were enriched through positive selection using CD4 magnetic microbeads. Samples originated from another study that specifically interrogated the CD4+ T cell memory repertoire. Following standard operating procedures, peripheral blood mononuclear cells were isolated and cryopreserved, while serum was kept at -80 degrees C. The staining used CD3-PerCP (BW264/56), CD4-APC (RPA-T4), CD45RO-PE (UCHT1) and CD8-Pacific Orange (3B5) antibodies, and Sytox blue was used to exclude non-viable cells.

Genomic DNA was extracted from sorted cells with the Quick-DNA Microprep Kit. Amplification of TCRbeta DNA was done with the immunoSEQ hsTCRbeta kit, following the protocol from the manufacturer. TCRbeta libraries were sequenced on an Illumina MiSeq instrument. Regarding the original processing steps: Removing out-of-frame sequences left 2,204,828 distinct TCRbeta sequences, an average of about 70,000 per individual. Each individual was scored by the count of fewer than 200 previously reported CMV-associated TCRbeta sequences and the total productive distinct TCRbeta count. A beta-binomial model was reimplemented in Python, and scikit-learn random forests with default parameters were trained on data from the US cohort. Classifier performance on the Belgian cohort was summarized as median AUC with percentile confidence intervals over 10,000 bootstrap iterations. The clones in this table, taken by TCRdb from immuneACCESS, are in-frame only. Not every clone is retained; where verified, under half of the shortfall comes from an unresolved V gene, and the cause of the rest is unknown. V, J and clone size reflect that table, while D and trimming were determined from the DNA. Within this sample are about 64,000 clones, with roughly three quarters of them counted one time only. The biggest ten clones account for about 1% of the sample.

In the case of this clone: This clone's antigen is unknown. The sample holds no much larger clone one base away, and base qualities are not on file.

Points the paper makes about the study in general: Of 164 previously reported CMV-associated TCRbeta sequences, over 65 appeared in the CD4+ memory repertoires, each in one to five individuals. Only CD4+CD45RO+ memory cells were sequenced, in contrast to the original study, which included naive and memory CD4+ and CD8+ populations. The results were interpreted as suggesting that the CMV-associated TCR signature is mostly present in the CD4+ memory repertoire. For predicting CMV serostatus, the median bootstrapped AUC was approximately 0.95 using the original framework and 0.91 using a US-trained random forest. The original-framework classifier achieved a median bootstrapped AUC of approximately 0.96 with a 95% CI of 0.76-1.00 on the Belgian cohort.

The receptor's source is an adult in good health and CMV-seronegative. The sequence links TRBV6-5 to TRBJ1-2; TRBD1 could be the D gene, as 5 bases match. The sample taken for sequencing was memory CD4+ T cells from blood. The CDR3 here reads CASSPDRSGGYTF. The nucleotides are TGTGCCAGCAGTCCCGACAGAAGCGGTGGCTACACCTTC.